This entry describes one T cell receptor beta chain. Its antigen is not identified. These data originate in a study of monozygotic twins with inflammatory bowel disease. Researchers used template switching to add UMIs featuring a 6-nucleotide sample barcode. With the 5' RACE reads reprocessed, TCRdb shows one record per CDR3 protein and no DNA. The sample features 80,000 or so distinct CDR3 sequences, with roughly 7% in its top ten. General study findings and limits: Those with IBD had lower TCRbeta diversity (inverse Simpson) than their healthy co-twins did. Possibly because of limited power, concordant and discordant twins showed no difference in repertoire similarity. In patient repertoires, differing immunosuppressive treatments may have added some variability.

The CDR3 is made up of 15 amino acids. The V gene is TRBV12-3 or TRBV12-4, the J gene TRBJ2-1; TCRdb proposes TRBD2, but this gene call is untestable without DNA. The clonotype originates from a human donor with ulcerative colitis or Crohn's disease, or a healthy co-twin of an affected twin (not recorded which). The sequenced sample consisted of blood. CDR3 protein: CASSLESLWRNEQFF.